The rows below give T cell receptor beta chains drawn from one sample of a study. TCRdb analysed the 5' RACE reads with MiXCR anew, one entry per CDR3 protein. The data contain under 45,000 distinct CDR3 sequences, 30% of them seen just once; the ten biggest clones take up roughly 4.1%. The sequencing sample was made of tumor-infiltrating memory CD4+ T cells sorted from the breast tumor. The receptors originated from a female donor with breast cancer. Both conserved end residues are part of each CDR3. D genes are given only for firm matches. Clone size is shown for a subset of rows, as once, few, many or a class of expanded clone.

size: few
D: .
J: TRBJ2-1
V: TRBV4-1
DNA: TGCGCCAGCAGCCAATTTCGACTAGTTCGGAGTGAGCAGTTCTTC
CDR3: CASSQFRLVRSEQFF

size: .
D: .
J: TRBJ2-5
V: TRBV5-1
DNA: TGCGCCAGCAGCTTGGATGGGTCAGGAGAGACCCAGTACTTC
CDR3: CASSLDGSGETQYF

size: .
D: .
J: TRBJ2-1
V: TRBV5-8
DNA: TGTGCCAGCAACTTCATTGAGGTCCAGGGGCTGGATGAGCAGTTCTTC
CDR3: CASNFIEVQGLDEQFF

size: many
D: .
J: TRBJ2-5
V: TRBV20-1
DNA: TGCAGTGCTATCGAGGGCCCCCAAGAGACCCAGTACTTC
CDR3: CSAIEGPQETQYF

size: .
D: .
J: TRBJ1-6
V: TRBV5-1
DNA: TGCGCCAGCAGCTTTGAGGGCCGAAATTCACCCCTCCACTTT
CDR3: CASSFEGRNSPLHF

size: few
D: .
J: TRBJ2-1
V: TRBV6-1
DNA: TGTGCCAGCAGTGAACGTCACTCCTACAATGAGCAGTTCTTC
CDR3: CASSERHSYNEQFF

size: many
D: TRBD2
J: TRBJ2-1
V: TRBV27
DNA: TGTGCCAGCAGTCCTAGCGGGAAGGCCTACAATGAGCAGTTCTTC
CDR3: CASSPSGKAYNEQFF

size: .
D: .
J: TRBJ2-2
V: TRBV12-3/TRBV12-4
DNA: TGTGCCAGCAGACAAGCGCGGAGAGGCGGCACCGGGGAGCTGTTTTTT
CDR3: CASRQARRGGTGELFF

size: .
D: TRBD1
J: TRBJ2-1
V: TRBV5-1
DNA: TGCGCCAGCAGCGAAGGACAGGTCTACAATGAGCAGTTCTTC
CDR3: CASSEGQVYNEQFF

size: many
D: .
J: TRBJ2-2
V: TRBV15
DNA: TGTGCCACCAGCCGCGGGTCGGGCTACACCGGGGAGCTGTTTTTT
CDR3: CATSRGSGYTGELFF

size: .
D: .
J: TRBJ1-2
V: TRBV4-1
DNA: TGCGCCAGCAGCCACGCTCCGGACCCTAACTATGGCTACACCTTC
CDR3: CASSHAPDPNYGYTF

size: few
D: TRBD1
J: TRBJ2-7
V: TRBV5-1
DNA: TGCGCCAGCAGCTCCGGACAGGTCCGCTACGAGCAGTACTTC
CDR3: CASSSGQVRYEQYF

size: .
D: .
J: TRBJ2-3
V: TRBV5-6
DNA: TGTGCCTGCAAGGCCTTCGGCCTCACAGATACGCAGTATTTT
CDR3: CACKAFGLTDTQYF

size: .
D: TRBD1
J: TRBJ2-3
V: TRBV5-1
DNA: TGCGCCAGCAGCTTCCTGGGACAGGTCGGAGATACGCAGTATTTT
CDR3: CASSFLGQVGDTQYF

size: few
D: .
J: TRBJ1-5
V: TRBV4-1
DNA: TGCGCCAGCAGCCCACCCGGGACATATCAGCCCCAGCATTTT
CDR3: CASSPPGTYQPQHF

size: .
D: TRBD2
J: TRBJ2-1
V: TRBV6-2/TRBV6-3
DNA: TGTGCCAGCAGTTACGAGACTAGCGGGAGGTCGAGCTCCTACAATGAGCAGTTCTTC
CDR3: CASSYETSGRSSSYNEQFF

size: few
D: .
J: TRBJ2-2
V: TRBV6-1
DNA: TGTGCCAGCAGTCGTATATTACAGGGCGCGAACACCGGGGAGCTGTTTTTT
CDR3: CASSRILQGANTGELFF

size: .
D: .
J: TRBJ2-3
V: TRBV7-2
DNA: TGTGCCGGCAGCTTAGGGGGGCATTCCACAGATACGCAGTATTTT
CDR3: CAGSLGGHSTDTQYF

size: .
D: .
J: TRBJ2-7
V: TRBV5-1
DNA: TGCGCCAGCAGCCGAGGACAGTCGAGCTCCTACGAGCAGTACTTC
CDR3: CASSRGQSSSYEQYF

size: few
D: .
J: TRBJ2-7
V: TRBV21-1
DNA: TGTGCCAGCAGCAAAGTTGGGGACAGGGGCCCCCGATTTAGGTACGAGCAGTACTTC
CDR3: CASSKVGDRGPRFRYEQYF

size: .
D: .
J: TRBJ2-2
V: TRBV6-5
DNA: TGTGCCAGCAGTTACTCCCGCCCGGGCTCCGGGGAGCTGTTTTTT
CDR3: CASSYSRPGSGELFF

size: .
D: .
J: TRBJ2-3
V: TRBV5-1
DNA: TGTGCCAGCAGCTCGGGGTCTGGGCGGGCAGATACGCAGTATTTT
CDR3: CASSSGSGRADTQYF

size: .
D: .
J: TRBJ2-5
V: TRBV12-3/TRBV12-4
DNA: TGTGCCGGCAGTTTCCGACTAGTAGGCCAAGAGACCCAGTACTTC
CDR3: CAGSFRLVGQETQYF

size: once
D: .
J: TRBJ1-6
V: TRBV28
DNA: TGTGCCGCCGAGGAGAATAATTCACCCCTCCACTTT
CDR3: CAAEENNSPLHF

size: .
D: .
J: TRBJ1-2
V: TRBV5-1
DNA: TGCGCCAGCAGCTTTGGGGGGACGGGGGCTAACTATGGCTACACCTTC
CDR3: CASSFGGTGANYGYTF

size: .
D: TRBD1
J: TRBJ2-3
V: TRBV29-1
DNA: TGCAGCGTTGAAGAGTGGGACAGGGTCCCAGATACGCAGTATTTT
CDR3: CSVEEWDRVPDTQYF

size: few
D: .
J: TRBJ2-5
V: TRBV7-3
DNA: TGTGCCAGCAGCTTCCTGTACCAAGAGACCCAGTACTTC
CDR3: CASSFLYQETQYF

size: .
D: TRBD1
J: TRBJ2-2
V: TRBV4-1
DNA: TGCGCCAGCAACGACAGGGGAAACACCGGGGAGCTGTTTTTT
CDR3: CASNDRGNTGELFF

size: few
D: .
J: TRBJ2-7
V: TRBV20-1
DNA: TGCAGTGCTGCGAGGGGCCCGACCGGGGAGCAGTACTTC
CDR3: CSAARGPTGEQYF

size: .
D: .
J: TRBJ2-2
V: TRBV7-3
DNA: TGTGCCAGCAGCTCCCGCCCGAACACCGGGGAGCTGTTTTTT
CDR3: CASSSRPNTGELFF

size: .
D: .
J: TRBJ1-4
V: TRBV10-2
DNA: TGCGCCAGCAGCCGAGGTGAAAAACTGTTTTTT
CDR3: CASSRGEKLFF

size: medium-sized
D: .
J: TRBJ2-5
V: TRBV4-3
DNA: TGCGCCAGCAGCCAAGATTGGGGAGAGACCCAGTACTTC
CDR3: CASSQDWGETQYF

size: many
D: TRBD2
J: TRBJ2-5
V: TRBV20-1
DNA: TGCAGCTCGGCGGGGGGGCCGGGAGAGACCCAGTACTTC
CDR3: CSSAGGPGETQYF

size: many
D: TRBD1
J: TRBJ1-5
V: TRBV7-6
DNA: TGTGCCAGCAGCCCTGAGGGCACAGGGGGCCTTCGGCCCCAGCATTTT
CDR3: CASSPEGTGGLRPQHF

size: .
D: TRBD1
J: TRBJ2-3
V: TRBV5-1
DNA: TGCGCCAGCAGCGGAGGGACAGGGGCAGATACGCAGTATTTT
CDR3: CASSGGTGADTQYF

size: few
D: .
J: TRBJ1-1
V: TRBV28
DNA: TGTGCGTTCCACGGCCTGTGGGCGGAAGCTTTCTTT
CDR3: CAFHGLWAEAFF

size: .
D: TRBD2
J: TRBJ2-7
V: TRBV15
DNA: TGTGCCACCAGCAGAGATTCACCCCTAGCGGGGACCTCCTACGAGCAGTACTTC
CDR3: CATSRDSPLAGTSYEQYF

size: .
D: .
J: TRBJ2-3
V: TRBV6-6
DNA: TGTGCCACCATGAGGGGGGCTAGCACAGATACGCAGTATTTT
CDR3: CATMRGASTDTQYF

size: few
D: .
J: TRBJ2-7
V: TRBV6-5
DNA: TGTGCCAGCAGGACAGAGAGCTCCTACGAGCAGTACTTC
CDR3: CASRTESSYEQYF

size: .
D: TRBD1
J: TRBJ2-1
V: TRBV7-9
DNA: TGTGCCAGCAGCGGGGGACAGTCTTACAATGAGCAGTTCTTC
CDR3: CASSGGQSYNEQFF

size: .
D: .
J: TRBJ2-2
V: TRBV27
DNA: TGTGCCAGCATCGCACTAGACACCGGGGAGCTGTTTTTT
CDR3: CASIALDTGELFF

size: few
D: .
J: TRBJ1-5
V: TRBV7-9
DNA: TGTGCCAGCAGCTTATTTGGGCAGGGGTTCAGCAATCAGCCCCAGCATTTT
CDR3: CASSLFGQGFSNQPQHF

size: few
D: .
J: TRBJ2-1
V: TRBV6-1
DNA: TGTGCCAGCAGAGATGAACTACCGCGGGGTAATGAGCAGTTCTTC
CDR3: CASRDELPRGNEQFF

size: .
D: .
J: TRBJ2-1
V: TRBV6-1
DNA: TGTGCCAGCAGTTCACCCTCCGAAGGGCGGAGCAATGAGCAGTTCTTC
CDR3: CASSSPSEGRSNEQFF

size: few
D: TRBD1
J: TRBJ2-7
V: TRBV11-2
DNA: TGTACCAGCAGCTCCCCAGGGGGTACCGAGCAGTACTTC
CDR3: CTSSSPGGTEQYF

size: many
D: .
J: TRBJ2-4
V: TRBV4-3
DNA: TGCGCCAGCAGCCGTAGCCTTGGCGGAATCGAAAACATTCAGTACTTC
CDR3: CASSRSLGGIENIQYF

size: few
D: .
J: TRBJ2-5
V: TRBV30
DNA: TGTGCCTATACGGGACTGGCGGGCCAAGAGACCCAGTACTTC
CDR3: CAYTGLAGQETQYF

size: .
D: TRBD2
J: TRBJ2-1
V: TRBV24-1
DNA: TGTGCCACCAGTGACTCGGGACTAGCGGGAGTCAATGAGCAGTTCTTC
CDR3: CATSDSGLAGVNEQFF

size: .
D: TRBD2
J: TRBJ2-5
V: TRBV5-1
DNA: TGCGCCAGCAGCCGGGGAGGGAATGGGGAGACCCAGTACTTC
CDR3: CASSRGGNGETQYF

size: .
D: .
J: TRBJ2-7
V: TRBV20-1
DNA: TGCAGTGCCCCCTACCCCAATCCGACCTACGAGCAGTACTTC
CDR3: CSAPYPNPTYEQYF

size: few
D: TRBD1
J: TRBJ1-5
V: TRBV20-1
DNA: TGCAGTGCTAGGCAGGGGGACCAGCCCCAGCATTTT
CDR3: CSARQGDQPQHF

size: .
D: .
J: TRBJ2-7
V: TRBV4-2
DNA: TGTACCAGCAGCCAAGATGGAGGTCCGGGCTACGAGCAGTACTTC
CDR3: CTSSQDGGPGYEQYF

size: few
D: .
J: TRBJ2-1
V: TRBV9
DNA: TGTGCCAGCAGCGACAGGGACCTCACCTACAATGAGCAGTTCTTC
CDR3: CASSDRDLTYNEQFF